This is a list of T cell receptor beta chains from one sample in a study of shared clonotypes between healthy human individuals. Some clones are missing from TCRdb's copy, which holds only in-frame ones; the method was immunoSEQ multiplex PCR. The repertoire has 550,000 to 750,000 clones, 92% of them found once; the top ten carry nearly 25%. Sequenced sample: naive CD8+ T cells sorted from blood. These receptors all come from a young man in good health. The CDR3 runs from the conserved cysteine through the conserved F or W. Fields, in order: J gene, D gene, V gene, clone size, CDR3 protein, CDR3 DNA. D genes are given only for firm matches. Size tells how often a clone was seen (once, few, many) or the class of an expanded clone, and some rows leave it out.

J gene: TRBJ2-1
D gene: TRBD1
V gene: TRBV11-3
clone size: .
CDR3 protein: CASSRTGGSYNEQFF
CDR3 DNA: TGTGCCAGCAGTCGGACAGGGGGCTCCTACAATGAGCAGTTCTTC

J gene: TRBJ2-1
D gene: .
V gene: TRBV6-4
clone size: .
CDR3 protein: CASSDSGDGYNEQFF
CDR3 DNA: TGTGCCAGCAGTGACTCTGGAGACGGGTACAATGAGCAGTTCTTC

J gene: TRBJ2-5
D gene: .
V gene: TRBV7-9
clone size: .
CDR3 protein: CASSFEPNRETQYF
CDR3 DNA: TGTGCCAGCAGCTTTGAACCGAATAGGGAGACCCAGTACTTC

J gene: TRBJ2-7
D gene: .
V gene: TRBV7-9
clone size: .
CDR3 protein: CASSLPGRSSYEQYF
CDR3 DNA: TGTGCCAGCAGCTTACCGGGACGGAGCTCCTACGAGCAGTACTTC

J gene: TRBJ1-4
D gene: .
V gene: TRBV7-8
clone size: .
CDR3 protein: CASSFFWDTHEKLFF
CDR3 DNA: TGTGCCAGCAGCTTCTTTTGGGACACCCATGAAAAACTGTTTTTT

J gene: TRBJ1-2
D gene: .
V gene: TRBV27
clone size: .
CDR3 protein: CASSLATDYGYTF
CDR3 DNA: TGTGCCAGCAGTTTAGCGACTGATTATGGCTACACCTTC

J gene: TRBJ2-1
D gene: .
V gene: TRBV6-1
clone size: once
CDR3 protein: CASSERSGIFYNEQFF
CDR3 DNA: TGTGCCAGCAGTGAACGAAGCGGAATCTTCTACAATGAGCAGTTCTTC

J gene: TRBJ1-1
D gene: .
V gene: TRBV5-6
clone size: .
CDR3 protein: CASSLDFSNTEAFF
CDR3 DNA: TGTGCCAGCAGCTTGGACTTCTCGAACACTGAAGCTTTCTTT

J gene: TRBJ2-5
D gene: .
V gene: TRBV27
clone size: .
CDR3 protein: CASSPQGRETQYF
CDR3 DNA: TGTGCCAGCAGTCCCCAGGGGCGAGAGACCCAGTACTTC

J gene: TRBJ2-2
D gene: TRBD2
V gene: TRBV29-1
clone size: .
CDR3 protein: CSVETGTSGANTGELFF
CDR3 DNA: TGCAGCGTTGAGACCGGGACTAGCGGGGCGAACACCGGGGAGCTGTTTTTT

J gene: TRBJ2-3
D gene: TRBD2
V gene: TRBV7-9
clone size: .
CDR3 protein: CASSFPGTSSDTQYF
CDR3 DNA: TGTGCCAGCAGCTTCCCCGGGACTAGCTCAGATACGCAGTATTTT

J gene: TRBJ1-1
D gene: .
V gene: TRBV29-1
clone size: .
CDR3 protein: CTHMSSEERNTEAFF
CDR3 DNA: TGCACCCACATGTCGTCGGAGGAGAGGAACACTGAAGCTTTCTTT

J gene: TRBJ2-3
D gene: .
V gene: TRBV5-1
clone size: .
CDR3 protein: CASSTNTGMAKDTQYF
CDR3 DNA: TGCGCCAGCAGCACGAACACTGGGATGGCGAAGGATACGCAGTATTTT

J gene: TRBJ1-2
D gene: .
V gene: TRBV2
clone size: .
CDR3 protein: CASRGRDAGEYGYTF
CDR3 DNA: TGTGCCAGCAGGGGCAGGGACGCAGGGGAGTATGGCTACACCTTC

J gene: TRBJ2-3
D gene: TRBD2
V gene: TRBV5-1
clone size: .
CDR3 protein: CASSPREVVDTQYF
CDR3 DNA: TGCGCCAGCAGCCCCCGGGAGGTAGTAGATACGCAGTATTTT

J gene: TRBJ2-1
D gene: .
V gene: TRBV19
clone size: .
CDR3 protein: CASSIDGEYNEQFF
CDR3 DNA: TGTGCCAGTAGTATCGATGGGGAGTACAATGAGCAGTTCTTC

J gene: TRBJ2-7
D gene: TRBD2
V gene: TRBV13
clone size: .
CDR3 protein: CASSLQLAGPFGYEQYF
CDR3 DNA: TGTGCCAGCAGCTTACAACTAGCGGGTCCCTTTGGGTACGAGCAGTACTTC

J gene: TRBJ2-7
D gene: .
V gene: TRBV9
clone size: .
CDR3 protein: CASSAWDGDYEQYF
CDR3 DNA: TGTGCCAGCAGCGCATGGGACGGAGACTACGAGCAGTACTTC

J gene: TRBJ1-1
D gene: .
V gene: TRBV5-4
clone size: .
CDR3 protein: CASSLGAGIAEAFF
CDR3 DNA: TGTGCCAGCAGCTTGGGGGCAGGGATCGCTGAAGCTTTCTTT

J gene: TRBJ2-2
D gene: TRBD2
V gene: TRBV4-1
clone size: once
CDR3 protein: CASSQVPAGGSTGELFF
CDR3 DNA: TGCGCCAGCAGCCAAGTTCCAGCGGGAGGGAGCACCGGGGAGCTGTTTTTT

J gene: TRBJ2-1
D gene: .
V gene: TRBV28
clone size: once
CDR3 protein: CASSPQLQGPGNEQFF
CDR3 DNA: TGTGCCAGCAGTCCCCAATTACAGGGCCCGGGCAATGAGCAGTTCTTC